The 23 T cell receptor beta chains below all came from one sample that was sequenced in a study of blood T cell repertoires in COVID-19 (dated by TCRdb to the early 2020s). The library relied on the immunoSEQ multiplex PCR assay. Entries here come from immuneACCESS through TCRdb and include only in-frame sequences with V and J called. Some clones fail to appear in such tables; in the studies checked, an unresolved V gene covers under half of the shortfall, and the cause of the remainder is unknown. In all, the sample holds 200,000 to 250,000 clones, and around 86% of those were seen once. The ten top clones hold around 2.2% of the sample. The sample comprised peripheral blood. All receptors come from a man aged 30-40 years who had recovered from COVID-19.

The table lists this clone with a count of one. CDR3 in amino acids: CASSLVGDSSYNEQFF. CDR3 sequence (DNA): TGCGCCAGCAGCTTGGTAGGGGATAGCTCCTACAATGAGCAGTTCTTC. The chain joins TRBV5-1 to TRBJ2-1; possibly TRBD1 for D (5 bases). With 0 bases removed from V and 0 bases from J, the gap between germline ends came to 10 bases. The germline gives CDR1 SGHRS, CDR2 YFSETQ. The CDR3 covers 16 residues. The variable domain in full, with the rest retrieved from reference TRBV5-1 and TRBJ2-1, is KAGVTQTPRYLIKTRGQQVTLSCSPISGHRSVSWYQQTPGQGLQFLFEYFSETQRNKGNFPGRFSGRQFSNSRSEMNVSTLELGDSALYLCASSLVGDSSYNEQFFGPGTRLTVL.

The chain employs TRBV7-2 and TRBJ1-5; D is unresolved. Trimming removed 4 bases at V and 9 bases at J, with 10 bases between. Germline V CDR1 and CDR2: SGHTA, FQGNSA. The CDR3 length is 12 residues. In DNA, the CDR3 is TGTGCCAGCAGCTCTTCGGCGGGGCCCCAGCATTTT. Protein: CASSSSAGPQHF.

The chain combines TRBV5-1 with TRBJ2-2; D possibly corresponds to TRBD2 (5 bases). V gave up 4 bases and J gave up 8 bases, with 15 bases separating them. The CDR3 loop spans 14 amino acids. Germline V gene sequence: CDR1 SGHRS, CDR2 YFSETQ. CDR3 sequence (DNA): TGCGCCAGCAGCGTCGGGGAACCCCGGGGGGAGCTGTTTTTT. As protein: CASSVGEPRGELFF. The whole variable domain, remainder taken from reference TRBV5-1 and TRBJ2-2, is KAGVTQTPRYLIKTRGQQVTLSCSPISGHRSVSWYQQTPGQGLQFLFEYFSETQRNKGNFPGRFSGRQFSNSRSEMNVSTLELGDSALYLCASSVGEPRGELFFGEGSRLTVL.

V is TRBV18 and J is TRBJ1-1; 9 nucleotides agree with TRBD1. The V gene's germline CDR1 is KGHSH and CDR2 LQKENI. The CDR3 covers 17 residues. The junction had 8 bases not matched to a gene; V was cut back by 2 bases and J by 1 base. CDR3 bases: TGTGCCAGCTCACCATTGGGACAGGGTTATTCGAACACTGAAGCTTTCTTT. Its translation: CASSPLGQGYSNTEAFF.

The rearrangement joins TRBV24-1 to TRBJ2-2, with TRBD2 as a possible D gene (6 bases). V was shortened by 5 bases and J by 5 bases, with 14 bases between the two germline ends. This CDR3 is built from 15 residues. Per the germline V gene, CDR1 is KGHDR and CDR2 is SFDVKD. CDR3 nucleotides: TGTGCCACCAGTGCTTCCGGGGGAGGAACCGGGGAGCTGTTTTTT. Its protein product is CATSASGGGTGELFF.

The CDR3 is CASSLEVGVRGYTF. The CDR3 DNA reads TGCGCCAGCAGCTTGGAGGTAGGGGTACGAGGCTACACCTTC. V is TRBV5-1 and J is TRBJ1-2, with D perhaps TRBD1 (5 bases). Germline CDR1 reads SGHRS; CDR2 reads YFSETQ. Trimming cost V 0 bases and J 8 bases, with 14 bases left between them. CDR3 length: 14 amino acids.

This chain uses TRBV29-1 with TRBJ1-2; D unresolved. This CDR3 is built from 14 residues. The ends were cut back, 4 bases at V and 8 bases at J, with 20 bases in the middle. Germline V gene data show CDR1 as SQVTM and CDR2 as ANQGSEA. CDR3 amino acids: CSVAAVSSLHGYTF. The CDR3 bases are TGCAGCGTTGCCGCCGTTTCGAGCCTCCACGGCTACACCTTC.

V and J are TRBV5-8 and TRBJ2-1; 9 bases map to TRBD2. With 0 bases clipped from V and 4 bases from J, the junction kept 8 bases outside the gene matches. This CDR3 contains 17 residues. CDR1 is SGHTS, CDR2 YDEGEE, per germline. CDR3 nucleotides: TGTGCCAGCAGCTTGGATGGTAGCGGGGGCGCTTACAATGAGCAGTTCTTC. Encoded protein: CASSLDGSGGAYNEQFF.

This clone was recorded once. The chain links TRBV20-1 to TRBJ1-6, with TRBD1 matching 7 bases. Germline trimming cut 5 bases from V and 7 bases from J; bases unmatched to any gene: 5. Germline CDR1 and CDR2: DFQATT and SNEGSKA (reference sequence). The CDR3 length is 13 residues. Written as DNA, the CDR3 is TGCAGTGCTCGTGGGACAGTGAATTCACCCCTCCACTTT. Amino acid sequence: CSARGTVNSPLHF.

CDR3 sequence (DNA): TGCGCCAGCAGCTCCCGAACGAGGGTGGGTTACAATGAGCAGTTCTTC. This encodes CASSSRTRVGYNEQFF. The rearrangement joins TRBV4-1 to TRBJ2-1; tentatively, D is TRBD2 (5 bases). This CDR3 is built from 16 residues. Deletions cut 5 bases from V and 4 bases from J, with 18 bases between. CDR1 MGHRA and CDR2 YSYEKL come from the germline V gene.

J is TRBJ2-3 and V is TRBV9, with D possibly being TRBD1 (7 bases). This CDR3 is built from 16 residues. Trimming left V 0 bases short and J 1 base short, with 12 bases between. The germline gives CDR1 SGDLS, CDR2 YYNGEE. The CDR3 DNA is TGTGCCAGCAGCGTAGATCAGGGGGGCGGCACAGATACGCAGTATTTT. It codes for CASSVDQGGGTDTQYF.

The rearrangement uses TRBV29-1 and TRBJ2-3; D possibly corresponds to TRBD2 (6 bases). Germline CDR1 is SQVTM and CDR2 is ANQGSEA. V lost 6 bases and J 0 bases, leaving 7 bases between the germline ends. The CDR3 consists of 12 residues. The CDR3 DNA is TGCAGCGTGGGGACTAGCACAGATACGCAGTATTTT. Amino acids: CSVGTSTDTQYF.

The CDR3 coding sequence is TGTGCCAGCAGCTTCGGGACAGGGCTAGATTCACCCCTCCACTTT. As protein: CASSFGTGLDSPLHF. The rearrangement uses TRBV5-4 and TRBJ1-6, with TRBD1 matching 9 bases. Germline V gene sequence: CDR1 SGHNT, CDR2 YYREEE (reference sequence). CDR3 length: 15 residues. With V trimmed by 2 bases and J by 8 bases, 5 bases remained unmatched.

The J gene is TRBJ2-3, the V gene TRBV6-2 or TRBV6-3; no clear D. CDR1 and CDR2 from the germline V gene are MNHEY and SVGEGT. V gave up 5 bases and J gave up 1 base, with 13 bases separating them. CDR3 length: 15 residues. The CDR3 loop is CASSVSPVGTDTQYF. The CDR3 nucleotides are TGTGCCAGCAGTGTTTCGCCGGTGGGCACAGATACGCAGTATTTT.

The CDR3 DNA reads as TGTGCCACCGGTCGGGGGGCGATACGGAACACTGAAGCTTTCTTT. Translation gives CATGRGAIRNTEAFF. The chain has TRBV7-9 and TRBJ1-1, with a tentative D call TRBD1 (6 bases). Germline CDR1 SEHNR, CDR2 FQNEAQ (reference sequence). V lost 10 bases and J 1 base, leaving 19 bases between the germline ends. This CDR3 comprises 15 residues.

This clone was seen a handful of times. V and J are TRBV10-1 and TRBJ2-1, with 9 bases fitting TRBD2. This CDR3 is built from 14 residues. Trimming at V came to 8 bases and at J to 4 bases, leaving 6 bases not matched to a gene. Germline CDR1 WNHNN, CDR2 SYGVQD (reference sequence). CDR3 amino acids: CASATSGRYNEQFF. The CDR3 DNA reads TGCGCCAGCGCGACTAGCGGACGATACAATGAGCAGTTCTTC.

In this sample, this clone turned up a few times. The chain combines TRBV5-6 with TRBJ2-1; D possibly corresponds to TRBD2 (5 bases). Germline values: CDR1 SGHDT, CDR2 YYEEEE. This CDR3 has 13 residues. The V and J ends lost 0 bases and 8 bases respectively, with 9 bases between them. The CDR3 DNA is TGTGCCAGCAGCTTGGGAGGGAGCCATGAGCAGTTCTTC. It codes for CASSLGGSHEQFF.

V and J are TRBV6-2 or TRBV6-3 and TRBJ1-4; unclear D gene. From germline, CDR1 is MNHEY and CDR2 SVGEGT. The CDR3 loop spans 12 amino acids. Deletions cut 5 bases from V and 10 bases from J, with 11 bases between. In DNA form, the CDR3 reads TGTGCCAGCAGTATGGTATCAGGAAAACTGTTTTTT. Amino acids: CASSMVSGKLFF.

This chain links TRBV19 with TRBJ1-2; 7 bases fit TRBD1. Germline V gene sequence: CDR1 LNHDA, CDR2 SQIVND (reference sequence). The CDR3 length is 16 residues. V gave up 7 bases and J gave up 4 bases; unmatched junction bases: 15. The CDR3 region is CASKGQGGHPIYGYTF. As DNA, the CDR3 is TGTGCCAGTAAGGGGCAGGGGGGCCATCCCATCTATGGCTACACCTTC. The entire variable domain, with the rest obtained from reference TRBV19 and TRBJ1-2, is as follows: DGGITQSPKYLFRKEGQNVTLSCEQNLNHDAMYWYRQDPGQGLRLIYYSQIVNDFQKGDIAEGYSVSREKKESFPLTVTSAQKNPTAFYLCASKGQGGHPIYGYTFGSGTRLTVV.

The chain recombines TRBV5-1 with TRBJ2-7, with 9 bases that match TRBD1. The CDR3 extends over 15 amino acids. Germline CDR1 is SGHRS and CDR2 is YFSETQ. Trimming cost V 0 bases and J 5 bases; bases outside gene matches: 6. For the CDR3, the DNA is TGCGCCAGCAGCTTGGCCTACAGGGGGCGCGACGAGCAGTACTTC. This sequence encodes CASSLAYRGRDEQYF.

The gene calls are TRBV7-9 and TRBJ1-2; the D is unclear. Germline V gene sequence: CDR1 SEHNR, CDR2 FQNEAQ (reference sequence). The CDR3 contains 18 residues. Trimming shortened V by 2 bases and J by 8 bases, and 27 bases separated the two germline ends. CDR3 sequence reads: CASSLPIPRGEKRLGYTF. CDR3 sequence (DNA): TGTGCCAGCAGCTTACCGATCCCGCGCGGGGAAAAGAGGTTGGGCTACACCTTC.

In its sample, this clone was seen once. DNA for the CDR3: TGTGCCAGTAGTTTCTACCATGGGAGCTCCTACGAGCAGTACTTC. Translated: CASSFYHGSSYEQYF. The chain is built from TRBV19 and TRBJ2-7; a possible D gene is TRBD2 (5 bases). The CDR3 has 15 amino acids. Trimming removed 5 bases from V and 0 bases from J, with 14 bases in between. Germline V gives CDR1 LNHDA, CDR2 SQIVND (reference sequence).

The table lists this clone with a count of one. This chain uses TRBV6-6 with TRBJ1-6; 7 nucleotides line up with TRBD1. Germline CDR1 MNHNY, CDR2 SVGAGI (reference sequence). This CDR3 contains 15 residues. The V segment lost 4 bases and the J segment 6 bases; nucleotides outside the gene matches: 6. The CDR3 loop is CASSFQGVGNSPLHF. In DNA, the CDR3 is TGTGCCAGCAGTTTTCAGGGGGTGGGTAATTCACCCCTCCACTTT.